The clone carrying this T cell receptor (beta chain) was observed once. No antigen is known for it. This specimen belongs to a study of stem cell transplantation in POMP-related autoinflammatory disease. Study details: Before transplant, CD4+ T cells skewed naive and CD8+ proportions were low.

Only in-frame clones appear in the TCRdb table, and some are missing; sequencing was by immunoSEQ multiplex PCR. The repertoire includes thousands of clones, approximately 90% of them detected once, and 2.5% to 3% sits in the top ten. Study observations and caveats: In PRAID patients, the number of distinct TRB V-J gene pairings was restricted. PRAID patients trended toward lower TRB diversity and higher clonality in all analyzed T-cell subsets.

The germline V and J ends were trimmed by 3 bases and 4 bases, with 12 bases remaining between them. Germline CDR1 is MNHEY and CDR2 is SMNVEV (reference sequence). The CDR3 has 14 amino acids. This sequence was found in a human donor with POMP-related autoinflammation and immune dysregulation (PRAID). This sample comprised CD8+ T cells from PBMCs, obtained before stem cell transplantation. The chain joins TRBV27 to TRBJ1-1; maybe TRBD1 (5 bases). CDR3 sequence (DNA): TGTGCCAGCAGTTTTTTAGGGGACGGCACTGAAGCTTTCTTT. As protein: CASSFLGDGTEAFF.